This is a list of T cell receptor beta chains from one sample in a study of regulatory T cells in long-lasting Graves disease. One entry per CDR3 protein, called by TCRdb with MiXCR from the multiplex PCR reads. The repertoire holds hundreds of thousands of distinct CDR3 sequences, with about 16% as singletons. The same data also contributed to another study, on T cells in Graves' hyperthyroidism and ophthalmopathy.

The source material was peripheral blood mononuclear cells (PBMCs), sampled at new diagnosis, from a patient treated with antithyroid drugs. These receptors all stem from a man between 18 and 35 years old with Graves disease. CDR3s include the opening cysteine and the closing phenylalanine or tryptophan. A D gene is named only where the DNA matches it firmly. Only part of the rows carry a size: once, few, many, or a class if the clone is expanded.

V gene,J gene,D gene,clone size,CDR3 length,CDR3 DNA,CDR3 protein
TRBV2,TRBJ2-7,.,many,11,TGTGCCAGCATGAGGGGTTCCGAGCAGTACTTC,CASMRGSEQYF
TRBV12-3/TRBV12-4,TRBJ2-2,TRBD2,many,14,TGTGCCAGCAGTCCCGGGGGGAGGGCCGGGGAGCTGTTTTTT,CASSPGGRAGELFF
TRBV5-6,TRBJ1-2,TRBD1,few,16,TGTGCCAGCAGCTTGGGCCCGGGACAGGGCTTCTATGGCTACACCTTC,CASSLGPGQGFYGYTF
TRBV10-2,TRBJ2-7,.,.,13,TGCGCCAGCAACCCCTCCGGGGGCTACGAGCAGTACTTC,CASNPSGGYEQYF
TRBV27,TRBJ2-7,.,many,12,TGTGCCAGCAGTCCCCCTATTGGAGAGCAGTACTTC,CASSPPIGEQYF
TRBV5-1,TRBJ2-3,TRBD2,many,15,TGCGCCAGCAGCTTGACTAGCGGGAGAGCAGATACGCAGTATTTT,CASSLTSGRADTQYF
TRBV7-9,TRBJ2-7,TRBD2,few,16,TGTGCCAGCAGCTTAATCGGGACTAGCGGAACCTACGAGCAGTACTTC,CASSLIGTSGTYEQYF
TRBV6-2/TRBV6-3,TRBJ1-1,.,.,17,TGTGCCAGCAGTTACGGACGCAGGGGCGCAACCGGCACTGAAGCTTTCTTT,CASSYGRRGATGTEAFF
TRBV20-1,TRBJ2-7,.,.,12,TGCAGTGCTCCCGGGACCCGCTACGAGCAGTACTTC,CSAPGTRYEQYF
TRBV19,TRBJ1-5,.,.,14,TGTGCCAGTAGTATTGACATGCTATATCAGCCCCAGCATTTT,CASSIDMLYQPQHF
TRBV5-1,TRBJ2-7,.,.,14,TGCGCCAGCAAGGTGGGGGGACTTACCTACGAGCAGTACTTC,CASKVGGLTYEQYF
TRBV5-1,TRBJ2-5,TRBD1,.,14,TGCGCCAGCGCTACAGGGGCGCTACAAGAGACCCAGTACTTC,CASATGALQETQYF
TRBV27,TRBJ1-2,TRBD1,.,15,TGTGCCAGCAGTTTCCGGAGACAGGGCCACTATGGCTACACCTTC,CASSFRRQGHYGYTF
TRBV4-1,TRBJ1-5,.,.,16,TGCGCCAGCAGCCAAGATCCTGGACAGCCCAATCAGCCCCAGCATTTT,CASSQDPGQPNQPQHF
TRBV12-3/TRBV12-4,TRBJ2-7,.,many,13,TGTGCCAGCAGTAGACTCCTCAGCTACGAGCAGTACTTC,CASSRLLSYEQYF
TRBV5-6,TRBJ1-1,.,once,15,TGTGCCAGCAGCTCTATGGGGAGATTGAACACTGAAGCTTTCTTT,CASSSMGRLNTEAFF
TRBV5-1,TRBJ2-5,.,.,14,TGCGCCAGCTGCCCCGGAATGGGATCAGAGACCCAGTACTTC,CASCPGMGSETQYF
TRBV4-1,TRBJ1-1,.,few,15,TGCGCCAGCAGCCAAGGATTAGGGGGGGGGCTCGGAGCTTTCTTT,CASSQGLGGGLGAFF
TRBV5-5,TRBJ2-2,.,.,15,TGTGCCAGCAGCTTGGTTCCCGCGGTCGGCGGGGAGCTGTTTTTT,CASSLVPAVGGELFF
TRBV3-1,TRBJ2-5,TRBD2,.,14,TGTGCCAGCAGGGGGGGAGGGGTATTTGAGACCCAGTACTTC,CASRGGGVFETQYF
TRBV12-3/TRBV12-4,TRBJ2-5,TRBD2,.,15,TGTGCCAGCAGTTTAGTGCTAGCGGGAGTTGAGACCCAGTACTTC,CASSLVLAGVETQYF
TRBV6-2/TRBV6-3,TRBJ2-5,.,.,15,TGTGCCAGCAGTTTCTTCTGGATTGGGGCGGAGACCCAGTACTTC,CASSFFWIGAETQYF
TRBV19,TRBJ2-2,.,few,13,TGTGCCAGTAGTGGATCCTACACCGGGGAGCTGTTTTTT,CASSGSYTGELFF
TRBV9,TRBJ1-5,.,many,14,TGTGCCAGCAGCGTAGATGGGGGCGATCAGCCCCAGCATTTT,CASSVDGGDQPQHF
TRBV6-1,TRBJ2-1,.,.,14,TGTGCCAGCAGTGGGGCCGTAGGGTACAATGAGCAGTTCTTC,CASSGAVGYNEQFF
TRBV29-1,TRBJ2-3,TRBD2,many,14,TGCAGCGTCTCCCGGGGAGGGCCCACAGATACGCAGTATTTT,CSVSRGGPTDTQYF
TRBV10-3,TRBJ2-5,TRBD2,few,15,TGTGCCATCAGTGAGTCTAGCGGGAGGTGGGAGACCCAGTACTTC,CAISESSGRWETQYF
TRBV28,TRBJ2-1,TRBD2,many,14,TGTGCCAGCAGTTTTGGGACTACCTACAATGAGCAGTTCTTC,CASSFGTTYNEQFF
TRBV12-3/TRBV12-4,TRBJ1-1,.,few,13,TGTGCCAGCAACGAATGGGGGAACACTGAAGCTTTCTTT,CASNEWGNTEAFF
TRBV30,TRBJ1-3,.,.,12,TGTGCCTGGATAACGACTGGAAACACCATATATTTT,CAWITTGNTIYF
TRBV20-1,TRBJ2-1,TRBD2,many,15,TGCAGTGCTAGGGCTGGACTAGTAGCCTACAATGAGCAGTTCTTC,CSARAGLVAYNEQFF
TRBV20-1,TRBJ2-6,.,.,14,TGCAGTGCCAGAAGGGGGACTGGGGCCAACGTCCTGACTTTC,CSARRGTGANVLTF
TRBV20-1,TRBJ2-7,.,many,11,TGCAGTGCCGACCTTAGAGGCGAGCAGTACTTC,CSADLRGEQYF
TRBV6-1,TRBJ2-3,.,few,13,TGTGCCAGCAGTCGGGACTCGTCGGTTACGCAGTATTTT,CASSRDSSVTQYF
TRBV5-1,TRBJ2-3,TRBD2,many,15,TGCGCCAGCAGCTTGGAACTAGCGCCGACAGATACGCAGTATTTT,CASSLELAPTDTQYF
TRBV3-1,TRBJ2-1,TRBD1,many,16,TGTGCCAGCAGTCTTCGCCGGGACAGGGGGGACAATGAGCAGTTCTTC,CASSLRRDRGDNEQFF